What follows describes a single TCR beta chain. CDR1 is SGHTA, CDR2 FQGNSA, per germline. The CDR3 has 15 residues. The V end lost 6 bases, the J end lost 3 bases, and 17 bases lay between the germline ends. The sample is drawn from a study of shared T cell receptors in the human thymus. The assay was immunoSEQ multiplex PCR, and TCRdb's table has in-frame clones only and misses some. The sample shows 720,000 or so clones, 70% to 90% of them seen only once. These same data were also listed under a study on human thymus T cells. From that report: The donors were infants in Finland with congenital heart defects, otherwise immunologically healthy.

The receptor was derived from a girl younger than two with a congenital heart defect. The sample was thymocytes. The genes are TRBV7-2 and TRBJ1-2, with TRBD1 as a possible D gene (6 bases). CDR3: CASSSRYRDDYGYTF. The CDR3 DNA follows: TGTGCCAGCAGTTCCCGATACAGGGATGACTATGGCTACACCTTC. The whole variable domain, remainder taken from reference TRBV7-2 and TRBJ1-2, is GAGVSQSPSNKVTEKGKDVELRCDPISGHTALYWYRQSLGQGLEFLIYFQGNSAPDKSGLPSDRFSAERTGGSVSTLTIQRTQQEDSAVYLCASSSRYRDDYGYTFGSGTRLTVV.